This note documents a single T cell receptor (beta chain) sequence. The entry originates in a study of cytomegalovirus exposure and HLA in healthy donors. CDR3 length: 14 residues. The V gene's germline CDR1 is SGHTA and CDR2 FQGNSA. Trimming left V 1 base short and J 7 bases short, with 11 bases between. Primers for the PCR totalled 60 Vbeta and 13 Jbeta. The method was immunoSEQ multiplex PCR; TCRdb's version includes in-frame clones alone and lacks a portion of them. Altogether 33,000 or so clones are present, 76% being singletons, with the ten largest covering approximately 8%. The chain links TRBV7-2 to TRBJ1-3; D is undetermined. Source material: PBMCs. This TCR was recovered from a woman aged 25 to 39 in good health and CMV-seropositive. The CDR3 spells CASSLEARWNTIYF. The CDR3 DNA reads TGTGCCAGCAGCTTAGAAGCCCGGTGGAACACCATATATTTT.